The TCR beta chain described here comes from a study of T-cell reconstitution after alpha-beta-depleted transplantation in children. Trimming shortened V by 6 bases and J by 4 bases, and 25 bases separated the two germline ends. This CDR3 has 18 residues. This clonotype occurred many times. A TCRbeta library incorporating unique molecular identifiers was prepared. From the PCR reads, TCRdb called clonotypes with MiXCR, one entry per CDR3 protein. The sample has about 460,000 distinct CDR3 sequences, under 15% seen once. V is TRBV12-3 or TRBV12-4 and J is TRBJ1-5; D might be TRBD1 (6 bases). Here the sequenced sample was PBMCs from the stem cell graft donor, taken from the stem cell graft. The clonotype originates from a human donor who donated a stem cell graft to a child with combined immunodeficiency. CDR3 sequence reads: CASRASDSGAGGNQPQHF. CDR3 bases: TGTGCCAGCAGAGCGTCGGACAGCGGTGCTGGGGGGAATCAGCCCCAGCATTTT.